A single sample gave rise to the 26 T cell receptor beta chains below, sequenced in a study of CD8+CD57+ T cells in acquired aplastic anemia. Investigators profiled TCR beta VDJ and CDR3 from genomic DNA template. A single record per CDR3 protein comes from TCRdb applying MiXCR to the reads. The sample includes more than 150,000 distinct CDR3 sequences, approximately 48% of them seen just once. The authors sequenced patients whose flow cytometry had shown CD8+CD57+ cell expansion. The specimen was sorted CD4+, CD8+, or CD8+CD57+ T cells (not recorded which) from PBMCs. The receptors were gathered from a human donor with aplastic anemia.

This chain uses TRBV3-1 with TRBJ1-5; 8 positions agree with TRBD1. V was pared by 4 bases and J by 10 bases, with 9 bases of the junction left unmatched. CDR1 LGHDT and CDR2 YNNKEL come from the germline V gene (reference sequence). The CDR3 spans 14 residues. CDR3 sequence (DNA): TGTGCCAGCAGCCCTGGACAGGGTGCCGGCCCCCAGCATTTT. It is translated as CASSPGQGAGPQHF.

The chain carries TRBV20-1 and TRBJ1-1; D remains ambiguous. The V and J ends lost 4 bases and 3 bases respectively, with 15 bases between them. The length of the CDR3 is 14 residues. The germline CDR1 and CDR2 sequences are DFQATT and SNEGSKA (reference sequence). CDR3 nucleotides: TGCAGTGCTACCCCCCAGGAGCGGCACACTGAAGCTTTCTTT. It is translated as CSATPQERHTEAFF.

The chain couples TRBV29-1 to TRBJ2-1, with D tentatively TRBD1 or TRBD2 (5 bases each). CDR3 length: 14 amino acids. CDR1 and CDR2 (germline): SQVTM, ANQGSEA. Trimming cost V 1 base and J 2 bases, with 9 bases left between them. CDR3 sequence reads: CSVEGQTTYNEQFF. CDR3 coding DNA: TGCAGCGTTGAAGGACAGACTACCTACAATGAGCAGTTCTTC.

This clonotype has a count of ten or more. V is TRBV6-6 and J is TRBJ2-5, with D unresolved. Trimming stripped 0 bases from V and 5 bases from J, with 16 bases between. CDR3 length: 16 amino acids. Germline assignment: CDR1 MNHNY and CDR2 SVGAGI (reference sequence). The CDR3 nucleotides read TGTGCCAGCAGTTACTCTGTTAGAGACGGGCGGGAGACCCAGTACTTC. The encoded protein is CASSYSVRDGRETQYF.

This clonotype was recorded at least ten times. The chain is built from TRBV9 and TRBJ2-3, with D perhaps TRBD1 (5 bases). The CDR3 covers 15 residues. V shed 0 bases and J shed 2 bases, with 10 bases lying between them. Germline CDR1 is SGDLS and CDR2 is YYNGEE. In nucleotides, the CDR3 is TGTGCCAGCAGCGTAGGGGGCAGGTTCACAGATACGCAGTATTTT. It encodes CASSVGGRFTDTQYF.

This sequence joins TRBV6-4 and TRBJ1-6; D is undetermined. The V and J ends lost 2 bases and 4 bases respectively, with 6 bases between them. Germline loops: CDR1 MRHNA, CDR2 SNTAGT. The CDR3 extends over 14 amino acids. The CDR3: CASSDEGYNSPLHF. CDR3 coding DNA: TGTGCCAGCAGTGACGAGGGTTATAATTCACCCCTCCACTTT.

This clonotype came up many times. V gene TRBV6-4 combines with J gene TRBJ1-1; D is perhaps TRBD1 (6 bases). V was shortened by 4 bases and J by 4 bases, with 10 bases between the two germline ends. Germline V gives CDR1 MRHNA, CDR2 SNTAGT. This CDR3 has 13 amino acids. Here the CDR3 DNA reads TGTGCCAGCAGTGTAGGGGACACCACTGAAGCTTTCTTT. It specifies CASSVGDTTEAFF.

This clonotype occurred many times. This rearrangement joins TRBV19 to TRBJ1-5; D gene unclear. Between the trimmed V and J ends, which lost 3 bases and 8 bases, there was a span of 8 bases. From germline, CDR1 is LNHDA and CDR2 SQIVND (reference sequence). The CDR3 is 12 residues long. The CDR3 spells CASSMVVEPQHF. The DNA of the CDR3 is TGTGCCAGTAGTATGGTGGTGGAGCCCCAGCATTTT.

J is TRBJ1-2 and V is TRBV24-1; D uncertain. V lost 9 bases and J lost 9, with 13 bases in between. From germline, CDR1 is KGHDR and CDR2 SFDVKD. There are 11 residues in the CDR3. CDR3 sequence: CATFALGRYTF. The CDR3 DNA reads TGTGCCACCTTTGCTTTAGGGCGCTACACCTTC.

The chain joins TRBV12-3 or TRBV12-4 to TRBJ1-1; 7 nucleotides align to TRBD1. J lost 7 bases, V lost 5 bases, and 10 bases had no gene match. The CDR3 totals 14 residues. The CDR3: CASSPPGGGIEAFF. DNA of the CDR3: TGTGCCAGCAGTCCCCCAGGAGGGGGCATTGAAGCTTTCTTT.

This sequence joins TRBV20-1 and TRBJ2-7; TRBD2 aligns across 8 bases. CDR1 and CDR2 (germline): DFQATT, SNEGSKA (reference sequence). The CDR3 covers 13 residues. V was clipped by 3 bases and J by 7 bases; unmatched bases: 8. DNA of the CDR3: TGCAGTGCTAGTCGGCGGGGGGCTATTGAGCAGTACTTC. This translates into CSASRRGAIEQYF.

This rearrangement joins TRBV12-3 or TRBV12-4 to TRBJ2-5; D is perhaps TRBD1 (5 bases). Trimming stripped 3 bases from V and 5 bases from J, with 13 bases between. The CDR3 consists of 14 residues. The CDR3 region has the DNA TGTGCCAGCAGTTTTAGGGGCGCAGGGGAGACCCAGTACTTC. Translated: CASSFRGAGETQYF.

This chain joins TRBV12-3 or TRBV12-4 and TRBJ2-1; 8 bases agree with TRBD2. V lost 3 bases and J lost 9; bases outside the gene matches: 7. The CDR3 is made up of 14 amino acids. The CDR3 sequence is CASSFKAGGTEQFF. The CDR3 DNA sequence: TGTGCCAGCAGTTTCAAGGCGGGAGGCACTGAGCAGTTCTTC.

This clonotype was found many times. The rearrangement uses TRBV19 and TRBJ2-3; TRBD1 is a possible D gene (6 bases). The germline V gene has CDR1 LNHDA and CDR2 SQIVND (reference sequence). V lost 6 bases and J 6 bases, leaving 19 bases between the germline ends. The CDR3 is made up of 15 amino acids. DNA for the CDR3: TGTGCCAGTAGCGATGGGACCCGTACAGGGGATACGCAGTATTTT. Its translation: CASSDGTRTGDTQYF.

In this sample, this clonotype turned up many times. V gene TRBV7-9 combines with J gene TRBJ2-5; TRBD2 is a possible D gene (6 bases). Per the germline V gene, CDR1 is SEHNR and CDR2 is FQNEAQ (reference sequence). The CDR3 sequence is 13 residues long. V was trimmed by 5 bases and J by 2 bases, leaving 9 bases between them. DNA of the CDR3: TGTGCCAGCAGCAAGCTAGCGCAAGAGACCCAGTACTTC. It codes for CASSKLAQETQYF.

The V call is TRBV24-1, the J call TRBJ2-5; the match to TRBD1 covers 7 bases. The V gene's germline CDR1 is KGHDR and CDR2 SFDVKD. V lost 1 base and J lost 4; bases outside the gene matches: 5. The CDR3 covers 15 residues. CDR3 sequence: CATSDFSGGRETQYF. CDR3 DNA: TGTGCCACCAGTGATTTCTCAGGGGGAAGAGAGACCCAGTACTTC.

The rearrangement joins TRBV10-3 to TRBJ2-7; 11 nucleotides align to TRBD2. The junction had 2 bases not matched to a gene; V was cut back by 0 bases and J by 7 bases. Germline V CDR1 and CDR2: ENHRY, SYGVKD. The CDR3 runs to 14 residues. CDR3 bases: TGTGCCATCAGTGAGTCGGGACTAGCGGAAGAGCAGTACTTC. Translation gives CAISESGLAEEQYF.

The V call is TRBV29-1, the J call TRBJ2-7, with 8 bases lining up with TRBD2. The CDR3 length is 13 residues. CDR1 and CDR2 from the germline V gene are SQVTM and ANQGSEA. The V and J ends lost 4 bases and 2 bases, in that order; junction bases with no gene match: 4. The CDR3, as DNA: TGCAGCGTTGGAGCGGGAGCCACCTACGAGCAGTACTTC. Its protein product is CSVGAGATYEQYF.

As for this clonotype: A junction end diverges from the germline sequence, so it may reflect a read error. The CDR3 here is CASSPTATGEPFF. The CDR3 coding sequence is TGTGCCAGCAGTCCCACAGCGACCGGGGAGCCGTTTTTT. The chain employs TRBV2 and TRBJ2-2, with TRBD2 as a possible D gene (5 bases). The CDR3 spans 13 residues. Germline CDR1 SNHLY, CDR2 FYNNEI.

Turning to this clonotype: The junction and the germline gene differ at one end; a read error may be behind it. This sequence joins TRBV28 and TRBJ2-1; D call uncertain. This CDR3 has 14 residues. Germline CDR1 and CDR2: MDHEN and SYDVKM. CDR3 residues: CASRLFTPGDEQFF. The CDR3 region has the DNA TGTGCCAGCAGATTATTCACCCCCGGCGATGAGCAGTTCTTC.

A few counts support this clonotype. The chain couples TRBV29-1 to TRBJ2-2; D may match TRBD1 or TRBD2 (5 bases each). Germline V CDR1 and CDR2: SQVTM, ANQGSEA. The CDR3 extends over 13 amino acids. The ends were cut back, 4 bases at V and 7 bases at J, with 13 bases in the middle. This CDR3 reads CSVGQRGVGELFF. As DNA, the CDR3 is TGCAGCGTTGGACAGAGGGGAGTCGGGGAGCTGTTTTTT.

This sequence joins TRBV2 and TRBJ2-1; D gene uncertain. The CDR3 contains 14 residues. The germline V gene has CDR1 SNHLY and CDR2 FYNNEI. Deletions cut 5 bases from V and 0 bases from J, with 8 bases between. CDR3 sequence reads: CASSWVSSYNEQFF. CDR3 DNA: TGTGCCAGCAGTTGGGTCTCCTCCTACAATGAGCAGTTCTTC.

This clonotype has at least ten counts. The chain employs TRBV19 and TRBJ2-1; D is uncertain. Per germline, CDR1 LNHDA and CDR2 SQIVND (reference sequence). V lost 6 bases and J 8 bases, leaving 17 bases between the germline ends. This CDR3 region has 14 residues. Written as DNA, the CDR3 is TGTGCCAGTAGATCCCGGACCTCTTTCCATGAGCAGTTCTTC. It is translated as CASRSRTSFHEQFF.

This clonotype was seen many times. The chain couples TRBV12-3 or TRBV12-4 to TRBJ1-6, with D possibly being TRBD1 (5 bases). Trimming left V 7 bases short and J 3 bases short, with 13 bases between. The CDR3 covers 15 residues. The CDR3 region has the DNA TGTGCCAGCACCCCTCGGGACGGCTATAATTCACCCCTCCACTTT. Protein product: CASTPRDGYNSPLHF.

CDR3 nucleotide sequence: TGTGCCATCAGTGCACAGGATCATAACTATGGCTACACCTTC. This encodes CAISAQDHNYGYTF. The J gene is TRBJ1-2, the V gene TRBV10-3; the D gene is possibly TRBD1 (5 bases). CDR3 length: 14 amino acids. The V gene's germline CDR1 is ENHRY and CDR2 SYGVKD. With 4 bases removed from V and 1 base from J, the gap between germline ends came to 10 bases.

This clonotype has ten or more counts. The gene calls are TRBV20-1 and TRBJ2-7; 8 bases fit TRBD2. V dropped 0 bases and J dropped 1; count of bases not matched to a gene: 14. The CDR3 runs 18 residues. In germline, CDR1 is DFQATT, CDR2 SNEGSKA (reference sequence). This chain's CDR3 is CSARDPLPVSGRSYEQYF. As DNA, the CDR3 is TGCAGTGCTAGAGATCCCCTCCCGGTAAGCGGGAGATCCTACGAGCAGTACTTC.